Sequencing of this T cell receptor (beta chain) was carried out in a study of T cell responses to AZD1222 COVID-19 vaccine (dated by TCRdb to the early 2020s). For the study in its entirety: A total of 230 or so trial participants underwent TCR sequencing, of whom around 200 received two doses of AZD1222 and about 25 received two doses of the MenACWY control vaccine. Trial participants were enrolled by age into subgroups of 18-55, 56-69 and 70-plus years, and about 150, 27 and 61 TCR-sequenced participants, respectively, were included in these subgroups.

This clone occurred once. This clone's antigen is unknown. Within one base of it there is no much larger clone, and no base qualities were kept. The paper as a whole reports these results and caveats: Reportedly, almost half of the unique spike-specific TCRs recognized epitopes lying outside the regions that are mutated in the B.1.351 and B.1.1.7 variants. In the small 56-69-year group, the increase in depth fell short of significance, most likely because of low power. Participants were mostly white British and included more females than males, and it was suggested by the authors that clonal diversity may have been underestimated. After two AZD1222 doses, both the breadth and the depth of spike-specific TCRs were significantly higher than at day 0 and than in MenACWY recipients. CD4 TCRs associated with the vaccine covered the entire spike protein, and the dominant responses were in regions 160-218 and 743-854. Conclusions about previously exposed vaccinees are limited because only five to seven AZD1222 recipients were SARS-CoV-2 seropositive at baseline. Because no day 14 peak-response samples were available, repertoires were characterized only after the peak T cell response.

The CDR3 regions of human TCRbeta chains were subjected to immunosequencing. As for the authors' bioinformatics: TCRs in the repertoires were compared against a reference library of SARS-CoV-2-specific TCRs that had been generated with the MIRA antigen-specificity platform. Breadth was defined as the fraction of unique TCRs that were SARS-CoV-2-associated, and depth was defined as the fraction of total T cells that were SARS-CoV-2-associated. Using the MIRA data, every spike-specific TCR was mapped to the spike region that the TCR reacted to and assigned to either a CD4 or a CD8 class. Log10-transformed breadth and depth values were compared by one-way ANOVA with Sidak's multiple comparisons tests. Not all clones reach the TCRdb copy of this immuneACCESS table, which keeps in-frame sequences only. Checked studies attribute under half of the gap to unresolved V genes and leave the rest unexplained. V, J and clone size were drawn from that table, and D and trimming were deduced from the DNA. The sample data list 130,000 or so clones, and about 91% of these were observed just once. Approximately 2% of the sample is in the top ten clones.

From the germline V gene, CDR1 is SGHDT and CDR2 is YYEEEE. From its cysteine to its phenylalanine, the CDR3 spans 14 amino acids. Only the CDR3 portion is preserved as DNA: 42 bases, with reading frame beginning at the first base. V loses 3 bases, J loses 5 bases, and the germline ends lie 14 bases apart. Read against the paper, the sample's time point label means: about 28 days (+/-7) after the second vaccine dose. AZD1222 recipients whose second dose came at about 4 weeks and those whose second dose came at about 12 weeks were combined into one group, since spike-specific TCR depth and breadth did not differ between the two schedules. The vaccinee samples were drawn from two UK trials, COV001 and COV002, one of which was a single-blind randomized controlled phase 2/3 trial testing AZD1222 (ChAdOx1 nCoV-19) in healthy adults. For TCRbeta chain sequencing, PBMC samples from trial participants were taken at day 0 and at day 28 after the second dose.

The chain is made from TRBV5-6 and TRBJ2-5; matching of 6 bases hints at TRBD1 as the D gene. The TCR was taken from an adult who received the AZD1222 COVID-19 vaccine. Here the sequenced sample was peripheral blood, taken 28 days after the second AZD1222 dose. The DNA sequence is given as TGTGCCAGCAGCTCGGTGGGGGCAAGTGAGACCCAGTACTTC. It is translated as CASSSVGASETQYF.